One and the same sample provided the 31 T cell receptor beta chains below, sequenced in a study of cytomegalovirus exposure and HLA in healthy donors. It was with 60 Vbeta and 13 Jbeta primers that the PCR ran. Data came from immunoSEQ multiplex PCR; TCRdb stores just in-frame clones and leaves some out. The sample contains around 200,000 clones, 60% to 80% of which appear only once. The material sequenced was PBMCs. These receptors all stem from a woman younger than 35 in good health and CMV-seronegative.

The chain employs TRBV30 and TRBJ1-2; 10 bases agree with TRBD1. The CDR3 runs to 13 residues. J lost 8 bases, V lost 4 bases, and 7 bases had no gene match. Germline-derived CDR1 and CDR2 are GTSNPN and SVGIG (reference sequence). The CDR3: CAWIGTGATGYTF. In DNA form, the CDR3 reads TGTGCCTGGATTGGGACAGGGGCGACCGGCTACACCTTC.

The chain carries TRBV9 and TRBJ2-5, with 9 bases identical to TRBD2. The junction had 10 bases not matched to a gene; V was cut back by 3 bases and J by 4 bases. Germline V CDR1 and CDR2: SGDLS, YYNGEE. The CDR3 contains 16 residues. The CDR3 loop is CASSGRGGGASETQYF. CDR3 DNA: TGTGCCAGCAGCGGGCGGGGCGGGGGGGCATCAGAGACCCAGTACTTC.

This chain joins TRBV30 and TRBJ1-1; D gene unclear. Trimming shortened V by 4 bases and J by 8 bases, and 20 bases separated the two germline ends. The CDR3 consists of 14 residues. Germline assignment: CDR1 GTSNPN and CDR2 SVGIG (reference sequence). DNA for the CDR3: TGTGCCTGGAACGCGGCGGTCGATTTATTCGAAGCTTTCTTT. Protein product: CAWNAAVDLFEAFF.

J is TRBJ1-1 and V is TRBV19; D may be TRBD1 (6 bases). Trimming stripped 7 bases from V and 1 base from J, with 19 bases between. This CDR3 region has 16 residues. CDR1 is LNHDA and CDR2 is SQIVND in the germline V gene (reference sequence). This CDR3 is CASTPLGAARNTEAFF. CDR3 nucleotides: TGTGCCAGTACCCCCTTGGGGGCAGCCCGGAACACTGAAGCTTTCTTT. The variable domain in full, with the rest retrieved from reference TRBV19 and TRBJ1-1, is DGGITQSPKYLFRKEGQNVTLSCEQNLNHDAMYWYRQDPGQGLRLIYYSQIVNDFQKGDIAEGYSVSREKKESFPLTVTSAQKNPTAFYLCASTPLGAARNTEAFFGQGTRLTVV.

The V call is TRBV11-2, the J call TRBJ2-7; 10 bases are shared with TRBD1. The CDR3 is 15 amino acids. J was trimmed by 4 bases and V by 6 bases; bases with no gene match: 9. CDR1 and CDR2 (germline): SGHAT, FQNNGV. The CDR3 DNA sequence: TGTGCCAGCAGTCCCGGGACAGGGGATACGTACGAGCAGTACTTC. Amino acids: CASSPGTGDTYEQYF.

This clone came up once. V and J are TRBV7-8 and TRBJ2-1; 8 bases agree with TRBD2. The J segment lost 10 bases and the V segment lost 1 base, leaving 6 bases of the junction unmatched. CDR1 SGHVS and CDR2 FQNEAQ come from the germline V gene. The CDR3 length is 14 residues. CDR3 bases: TGTGCCAGCAGCTTAGGCCTAGCGGGCGGAGAGCAGTTCTTC. Protein sequence: CASSLGLAGGEQFF.

This clone was seen more than once but under ten times. The rearrangement uses TRBV6-1 and TRBJ2-7, with D possibly being TRBD2 (5 bases). Germline V gives CDR1 MNHNS, CDR2 SASEGT. V was cut by 3 bases and J by 3 bases, with 18 bases left in between. CDR3 size: 16 residues. The CDR3 nucleotides are TGTGCCAGCAGTGACGCGTTTAGAGGGCTCAACTACGAGCAGTACTTC. The encoded protein is CASSDAFRGLNYEQYF.

The chain links TRBV6-5 to TRBJ2-5; 7 positions agree with TRBD2. The CDR3 is 14 residues long. The V gene end was trimmed by 3 bases and the J gene end by 5 bases; junction bases not matched to a gene: 6. Germline assignment: CDR1 MNHEY and CDR2 SVGAGI. The CDR3 reads CASSYSGFEETQYF. CDR3 bases: TGTGCCAGCAGTTATAGCGGGTTTGAGGAGACCCAGTACTTC.

V and J are TRBV11-2 and TRBJ2-7; D gene uncertain. The CDR3 runs 12 residues. V was shortened by 5 bases and J by 2 bases, with 7 bases between the two germline ends. The germline CDR1 and CDR2 sequences are SGHAT and FQNNGV. CDR3 nucleotide sequence: TGTGCCAGCAGCCAAGACACCTACGAGCAGTACTTC. Its protein product is CASSQDTYEQYF.

This chain joins TRBV5-1 and TRBJ2-6, with 13 bases that match TRBD2. Germline-derived CDR1 and CDR2 are SGHRS and YFSETQ. J gave up 3 bases and V 5 bases, and 5 bases lay outside the gene matches. The CDR3 is 17 residues long. CDR3 in DNA: TGCGCCAGCAGTGCTGGACTAGCGGGAGTTGGGGCCAACGTCCTGACTTTC. Protein product: CASSAGLAGVGANVLTF.

The V call is TRBV9, the J call TRBJ2-5, with 9 bases fitting TRBD1. V lost 3 bases to trimming and J lost 5 bases; unmatched junction nucleotides: 11. Germline CDR1 and CDR2: SGDLS and YYNGEE. The CDR3 is 16 residues long. The DNA for the CDR3 is TGTGCCAGCAGCGCCCAACAGGGGGCTTCTTCTGAGACCCAGTACTTC. This codes for CASSAQQGASSETQYF.

The chain links TRBV6-1 to TRBJ2-1; 10 bases align to TRBD1. The germline V gene has CDR1 MNHNS and CDR2 SASEGT. The CDR3 loop spans 15 amino acids. The trim removed 5 bases at V and 6 bases at J, leaving 7 bases unmatched. CDR3 bases: TGTGCCAGCAGTACTCGGACAGGGGGGAGCAATGAGCAGTTCTTC. Protein sequence: CASSTRTGGSNEQFF.

This clone turned up a few times. The J gene is TRBJ2-2, the V gene TRBV4-1; a weak D match, TRBD2 (6 bases). V was pared by 2 bases and J by 8 bases, with 18 bases between. CDR3 size: 16 residues. Germline V gene data show CDR1 as MGHRA and CDR2 as YSYEKL. CDR3 loop: CASSQSYGGAEGELFF. The DNA for the CDR3 is TGCGCCAGCAGCCAATCATACGGGGGAGCCGAAGGGGAGCTGTTTTTT.

This chain joins TRBV6-1 and TRBJ1-5; TRBD1 matches 12 bases. The CDR3 runs 15 residues. Trimming cost V 6 bases and J 7 bases; bases outside gene matches: 7. Germline V gene lookup returns CDR1 MNHNS and CDR2 SASEGT. The CDR3 protein is CASRGGTGGGQPQHF. CDR3 bases: TGTGCCAGCAGGGGCGGGACAGGGGGCGGACAGCCCCAGCATTTT.

This clone was seen a handful of times. The rearrangement links TRBV19 to TRBJ1-5; D unresolved. The V gene's germline CDR1 is LNHDA and CDR2 SQIVND (reference sequence). V was trimmed by 6 bases and J by 3 bases, leaving 9 bases between them. The CDR3 length is 13 residues. The DNA for the CDR3 is TGTGCCAGTAGCGGCAGGTTCAATCAGCCCCAGCATTTT. Its translation: CASSGRFNQPQHF.

This clone showed up just a few times. The CDR3 region is CASSSYRDRGGTEAFF. The CDR3 nucleotides are TGTGCCAGCAGTTCCTACCGGGACAGGGGCGGCACTGAAGCTTTCTTT. This chain uses TRBV6-5 with TRBJ1-1; 10 bases map to TRBD1. From germline, CDR1 is MNHEY and CDR2 SVGAGI. V shed 4 bases and J 4 bases; nucleotides not matched to a gene: 9. This CDR3 contains 16 residues.

The chain has TRBV7-2 and TRBJ1-2; D gene unclear. Germline V lookup: CDR1 SGHTA, CDR2 FQGNSA. V was cut by 1 base and J by 0 bases, with 9 bases left in between. This CDR3 is 15 amino acids long. The CDR3 loop is CASSLGPTANYGYTF. In DNA form, the CDR3 reads TGTGCCAGCAGCTTAGGACCAACAGCTAACTATGGCTACACCTTC.

This clone turned up a few times. This chain links TRBV6-5 with TRBJ1-5, with TRBD1 as a possible D gene (5 bases). The germline V gene has CDR1 MNHEY and CDR2 SVGAGI. V lost 2 bases and J lost 0, with 5 bases in between. CDR3 size: 14 residues. The CDR3 here is CASSYQGSNQPQHF. The DNA for the CDR3 is TGTGCCAGCAGTTACCAGGGTAGCAATCAGCCCCAGCATTTT.

This chain links TRBV7-9 with TRBJ2-7; 8 bases fit TRBD1. Germline loops: CDR1 SEHNR, CDR2 FQNEAQ (reference sequence). The CDR3 totals 14 residues. The V segment lost 5 bases and the J segment 1 base; nucleotides outside the gene matches: 4. CDR3 coding DNA: TGTGCCAGCAGCCCGCGGGACAGGTCCTACGAGCAGTACTTC. It encodes CASSPRDRSYEQYF.

This clone was picked up a small number of times. The chain links TRBV21-1 to TRBJ2-3; TRBD2 reflects the table's D call only, with no check against the DNA. TRBV21-1 is a pseudogene. The length of the CDR3 is 19 residues. The CDR3 bases are TGTGCCAGCAGCGTAGGGGGACTAGCGGAGACCACGAAACGGGATACGCAGTATTTT. Its translation: CASSVGGLAETTKRDTQYF.

The DNA of the CDR3 is TGTGCCAGCAGCTTAGCGATAGCAGCGGGAGGAGGCACAGATACGCAGTATTTT. Protein: CASSLAIAAGGGTDTQYF. The chain has TRBV7-2 and TRBJ2-3, with 9 bases identical to TRBD2. Germline-derived CDR1 and CDR2 are SGHTA and FQGNSA. The V segment lost 0 bases and the J segment 1 base; nucleotides outside the gene matches: 8. The CDR3 extends over 18 amino acids.

The chain couples TRBV19 to TRBJ2-2; possibly TRBD1 for D (6 bases). V was trimmed by 7 bases and J by 2 bases, leaving 14 bases between them. Germline V lookup: CDR1 LNHDA, CDR2 SQIVND (reference sequence). The CDR3 runs 15 residues. CDR3 coding DNA: TGTGCCAGTACCCCCGGACAGTTTAACACCGGGGAGCTGTTTTTT. Translating it yields CASTPGQFNTGELFF.

V is TRBV11-3 and J is TRBJ2-7, with unresolved D. Trimming cost V 5 bases and J 2 bases, with 13 bases left between them. Germline V gives CDR1 SGHNT, CDR2 YENEEA. The CDR3 has 14 amino acids. CDR3: CASSPRQDPYEQYF. In DNA form, the CDR3 reads TGTGCCAGCAGCCCCCGGCAGGATCCCTACGAGCAGTACTTC.

The rearrangement joins TRBV6-5 to TRBJ1-2, with 12 nucleotides matching TRBD1. V gave up 2 bases and J gave up 8 bases; unmatched junction bases: 6. CDR1 is MNHEY and CDR2 is SVGAGI in the germline V gene. The CDR3 runs 15 residues. CDR3 residues: CASSYQGQGAGGYTF. The CDR3, as DNA: TGTGCCAGCAGTTACCAGGGACAGGGGGCAGGAGGCTACACCTTC.

The chain uses TRBV28 and TRBJ1-2; no definite D call. V was clipped by 4 bases and J by 3 bases, with 3 bases between them. Germline V CDR1 and CDR2: MDHEN, SYDVKM. The CDR3 is made up of 11 amino acids. The DNA of the CDR3 is TGTGCCAGCAGTTCCGACTATGGCTACACCTTC. Amino acids: CASSSDYGYTF.

This rearrangement joins TRBV9 to TRBJ1-2; a possible D gene is TRBD1 (6 bases). Trimming took 0 bases from V and 7 from J, leaving 16 bases between them. The CDR3 is 15 amino acids. CDR1 and CDR2 (germline): SGDLS, YYNGEE. Here the CDR3 DNA reads TGTGCCAGCAGCGTAGGCGGGGGCGCGGGTCTTGGCTACACCTTC. Translation gives CASSVGGGAGLGYTF.

The rearrangement uses TRBV9 and TRBJ2-6, with a possible D match to TRBD1 (5 bases). Germline V gene sequence: CDR1 SGDLS, CDR2 YYNGEE. Deletions cut 0 bases from V and 3 bases from J, with 7 bases between. This CDR3 comprises 15 residues. CDR3 nucleotides: TGTGCCAGCAGCGTAGAACAGGTTGGGGCCAACGTCCTGACTTTC. Protein product: CASSVEQVGANVLTF.

This clone showed up just once. The rearrangement uses TRBV7-9 and TRBJ1-6; 7 bases align to TRBD1. The CDR3 is 13 amino acids. The germline CDR1 and CDR2 sequences are SEHNR and FQNEAQ (reference sequence). J lost 9 bases, V lost 6 bases, and 5 bases had no gene match. The DNA for the CDR3 is TGTGCCAGCAGGGTAACAGGGGTTTCACCCCTCCACTTT. Translation gives CASRVTGVSPLHF.

V is TRBV7-2 and J is TRBJ2-7; D is uncertain. Trimming cost V 5 bases and J 4 bases, with 9 bases left between them. CDR3 length: 12 amino acids. CDR1 and CDR2 from the germline V gene are SGHTA and FQGNSA. CDR3 sequence reads: CASSVNNYEQYF. The CDR3 coding sequence is TGTGCCAGCAGCGTAAACAATTACGAGCAGTACTTC.

V and J are TRBV4-2 and TRBJ2-1; 8 bases are a match to TRBD1. The germline V gene encodes CDR1 LGHNA and CDR2 YNFKEQ. CDR3 length equals 15 residues. V was clipped by 3 bases and J by 7 bases; unmatched bases: 8. CDR3 region: CASSQDREVMNEQFF. The CDR3 bases are TGTGCCAGCAGCCAGGACAGGGAGGTTATGAATGAGCAGTTCTTC.

There are a few counts of this clone. This chain joins TRBV5-6 and TRBJ1-2; 8 nucleotides line up with TRBD1. CDR3 length: 15 residues. Germline CDR1 SGHDT, CDR2 YYEEEE. Trimming cost V 4 bases and J 2 bases; bases outside gene matches: 7. The CDR3 spells CASSTRGTGNYGYTF. The CDR3 region has the DNA TGTGCCAGCAGCACAAGAGGGACAGGCAACTATGGCTACACCTTC. Complete variable domain (other parts from reference TRBV5-6 and TRBJ1-2): DAGVTQSPTHLIKTRGQQVTLRCSPKSGHDTVSWYQQALGQGPQFIFQYYEEEERQRGNFPDRFSGHQFPNYSSELNVNALLLGDSALYLCASSTRGTGNYGYTFGSGTRLTVV.